The rows below give T cell receptor beta chains drawn from one sample of a study of technical replicates of blood from several donors. Clones were read by immunoSEQ multiplex PCR, and TCRdb kept only the in-frame ones, dropping some. The profile covers tens of thousands of clones, with about nine tenths appearing a single time and around 0.34% taken by the ten largest. Sequencing was done on a sample of T cells isolated from PBMCs. The receptors originated from a human donor in good health. The CDR3 runs from the conserved cysteine through the conserved F or W. D genes are given only for firm matches. Where a row states a size, it is once, few, many or the class of an expanded clone; other rows omit it.

clone size,V gene,D gene,J gene,CDR3 protein,CDR3 DNA
.,TRBV6-5,.,TRBJ1-2,CASSSLFVGDYGYTF,TGTGCCAGCAGTTCCCTGTTCGTAGGAGACTATGGCTACACCTTC
.,TRBV25-1,.,TRBJ1-3,CASSEPGPGNTIYF,TGTGCCAGCAGTGAACCTGGGCCGGGAAACACCATATATTTT
few,TRBV6-1,TRBD1,TRBJ1-1,CASSDIQGAQTEAFF,TGTGCCAGCAGTGATATTCAGGGGGCGCAGACTGAAGCTTTCTTT
.,TRBV30,.,TRBJ1-3,CAWSPPREFGNTIYF,TGTGCCTGGAGTCCTCCCAGGGAATTTGGAAACACCATATATTTT
.,TRBV5-1,.,TRBJ2-1,CASSLGAFQVYNEQFF,TGCGCCAGCAGCTTGGGGGCCTTTCAAGTCTACAATGAGCAGTTCTTC
.,TRBV6-6,.,TRBJ2-7,CASSISQGGPYEQYF,TGTGCCAGCAGCATCTCACAGGGAGGGCCCTACGAGCAGTACTTC
.,TRBV13,TRBD1,TRBJ2-7,CASSASTGGYEQYF,TGTGCCAGCAGCGCTTCGACAGGGGGCTACGAGCAGTACTTC
.,TRBV29-1,TRBD1,TRBJ1-1,CSVVQGQGASEAFF,TGCAGCGTTGTTCAGGGACAGGGGGCAAGTGAAGCTTTCTTT
.,TRBV13,TRBD2,TRBJ2-3,CASSLGLAGGLTDTQYF,TGTGCCAGCAGCTTAGGGCTAGCGGGAGGGCTCACAGATACGCAGTATTTT
.,TRBV10-3,.,TRBJ2-3,CAISLTDTQYF,TGTGCCATCAGCCTCACAGATACGCAGTATTTT
.,TRBV5-4,.,TRBJ2-2,CASSLRGEVAGELFF,TGTGCCAGCAGCTTGCGCGGGGAGGTCGCCGGGGAGCTGTTTTTT
.,TRBV6-1,.,TRBJ1-2,CASSEDDRIYGYTF,TGTGCCAGCAGCGAAGACGACAGGATCTATGGCTACACCTTC
once,TRBV7-8,.,TRBJ2-7,CASSLWGTAYEQYF,TGTGCCAGCAGCTTATGGGGCACGGCGTACGAGCAGTACTTC
.,TRBV5-1,TRBD2,TRBJ2-2,CASSVAGLGREELFF,TGCGCCAGCAGCGTAGCGGGACTAGGTCGGGAGGAGCTGTTTTTT
.,TRBV5-1,TRBD2,TRBJ2-1,CASSLFSGGADEQFF,TGCGCCAGCAGCTTGTTCTCGGGAGGTGCGGATGAGCAGTTCTTC
.,TRBV7-6,TRBD1,TRBJ1-1,CASSLVGQLSTEAFF,TGTGCCAGCAGCTTAGTGGGACAGTTGAGCACTGAAGCTTTCTTT
once,TRBV7-2,.,TRBJ2-1,CASSLAGSSYNEQFF,TGTGCCAGCAGCTTAGCTGGGAGCTCCTACAATGAGCAGTTCTTC
.,TRBV19,TRBD1,TRBJ2-2,CAISGTGFTGELFF,TGTGCCATATCCGGGACAGGTTTTACCGGGGAGCTGTTTTTT
.,TRBV5-4,TRBD2,TRBJ2-7,CASSFSGTSSEQYF,TGTGCCAGCAGCTTTTCTGGGACTAGCAGCGAGCAGTACTTC
.,TRBV5-1,TRBD2,TRBJ2-1,CASSLGLGLAGGNEQFF,TGCGCCAGCAGCTTGGGTCTGGGACTAGCGGGAGGGAATGAGCAGTTCTTC
.,TRBV11-2,.,TRBJ2-1,CASSLFQGNEQFF,TGTGCCAGCAGCTTATTTCAGGGCAATGAGCAGTTCTTC
.,TRBV18,.,TRBJ2-7,CASSPPNKPKQYF,TGTGCCAGCTCACCACCTAATAAGCCGAAGCAGTACTTC
.,TRBV28,TRBD1,TRBJ1-5,CASSSDRVRSNQPQHF,TGTGCCAGCAGTTCTGACAGGGTAAGGAGCAATCAGCCCCAGCATTTT
.,TRBV19,.,TRBJ1-1,CRRVGNTEAFF,TGCAGACGAGTGGGCAACACTGAAGCTTTCTTT
.,TRBV9,.,TRBJ2-3,CASSAIASTDTQYF,TGTGCCAGCAGCGCGATAGCGAGCACAGATACGCAGTATTTT
.,TRBV5-1,TRBD1,TRBJ1-1,CASSLNPGQHTEAFF,TGCGCCAGCAGCTTGAACCCGGGACAGCACACTGAAGCTTTCTTT
.,TRBV6-1,.,TRBJ2-1,CASSETWSYNEQFF,TGTGCCAGCAGTGAAACTTGGTCCTACAATGAGCAGTTCTTC